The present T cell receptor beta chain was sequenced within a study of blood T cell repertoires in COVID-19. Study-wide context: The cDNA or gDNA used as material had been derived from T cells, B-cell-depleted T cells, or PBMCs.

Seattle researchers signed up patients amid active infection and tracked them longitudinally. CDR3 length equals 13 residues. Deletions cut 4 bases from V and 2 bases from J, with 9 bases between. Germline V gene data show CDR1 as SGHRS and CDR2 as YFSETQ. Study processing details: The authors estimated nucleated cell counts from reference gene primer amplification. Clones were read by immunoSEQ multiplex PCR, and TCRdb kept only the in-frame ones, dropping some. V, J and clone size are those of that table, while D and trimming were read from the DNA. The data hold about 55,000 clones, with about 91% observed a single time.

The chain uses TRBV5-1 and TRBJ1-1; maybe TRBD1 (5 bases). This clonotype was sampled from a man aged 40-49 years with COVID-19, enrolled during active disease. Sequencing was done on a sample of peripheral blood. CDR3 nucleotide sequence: TGCGCCAGCAGCGAAGGGGCCAACACTGAAGCTTTCTTT. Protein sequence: CASSEGANTEAFF.